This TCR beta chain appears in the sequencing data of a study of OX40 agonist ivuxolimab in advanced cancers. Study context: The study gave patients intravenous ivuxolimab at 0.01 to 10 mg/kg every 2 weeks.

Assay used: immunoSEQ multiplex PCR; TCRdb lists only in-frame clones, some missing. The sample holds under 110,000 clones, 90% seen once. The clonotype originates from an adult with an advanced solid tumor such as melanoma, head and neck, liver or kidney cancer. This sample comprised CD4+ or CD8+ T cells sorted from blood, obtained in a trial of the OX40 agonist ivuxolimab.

In DNA, the CDR3 is TGTGCCAGCAGTTTCGAGGGGACTCCGGCGGCCGGGAGGGGGACCTACAATGAGCAGTTCTTC. Residues: CASSFEGTPAAGRGTYNEQFF. This chain connects TRBV28 to TRBJ2-1; 8 bases map to TRBD2. Germline V gene lookup returns CDR1 MDHEN and CDR2 SYDVKM. This CDR3 has 21 residues. Trimming took 3 bases from V and 2 from J; bases not matched to a gene: 21.